The 3 T cell receptor beta chains listed next were all sequenced from one sample in a study of spatial heterogeneity in lung cancer. Documented time point: sample taken at primary tumor resection. Material for sequencing was whole RNA from tumor, nontumor lung or frozen PBMC, left unsorted. TCRdb itself ran the 5' RACE reads through MiXCR, one entry per CDR3 protein. The repertoire holds 90,000 to 95,000 distinct CDR3 sequences, with approximately 12% as singletons. Source: PBMCs, taken at surgery. The receptors stem from a male donor with early-stage non-small cell lung cancer.

The V call is TRBV4-3, the J call TRBJ1-3; D not certain. Trimming removed 0 bases from V and 0 bases from J, with 12 bases in between. This CDR3 has 17 residues. Germline V gene sequence: CDR1 LGHNA, CDR2 YSLEER. CDR3 amino acids: CASSQDRGSLSGNTIYF. CDR3 DNA sequence: TGCGCCAGCAGCCAAGATCGCGGCTCGCTCTCTGGAAACACCATATATTTT.

This rearrangement joins TRBV11-2 to TRBJ1-5; D not certain. Germline V gene data show CDR1 as SGHAT and CDR2 as FQNNGV. There are 15 residues in the CDR3. The ends were cut back, 1 base at V and 3 bases at J, with 10 bases in the middle. In DNA form, the CDR3 reads TGTGCCAGCAGCTTAGTGGGCGGGCTCAATCAGCCCCAGCATTTT. Protein: CASSLVGGLNQPQHF.

This clonotype came up a few times. V is TRBV7-3 and J is TRBJ1-2; the D is unclear. The V and J ends lost 3 bases and 4 bases respectively, with 15 bases between them. Germline V gene lookup returns CDR1 SGHTA and CDR2 FQGTGA. CDR3 length equals 15 residues. CDR3 DNA: TGTGCCAGCAGCTTGGGCCCTCTCCTTCCCTATGGCTACACCTTC. Its protein is CASSLGPLLPYGYTF. Full variable domain (outside the CDR3, taken from reference TRBV7-3 and TRBJ1-2): GAGVSQTPSNKVTEKGKYVELRCDPISGHTALYWYRQSLGQGPEFLIYFQGTGAADDSGLPNDRFFAVRPEGSVSTLKIQRTERGDSAVYLCASSLGPLLPYGYTFGSGTRLTVV.